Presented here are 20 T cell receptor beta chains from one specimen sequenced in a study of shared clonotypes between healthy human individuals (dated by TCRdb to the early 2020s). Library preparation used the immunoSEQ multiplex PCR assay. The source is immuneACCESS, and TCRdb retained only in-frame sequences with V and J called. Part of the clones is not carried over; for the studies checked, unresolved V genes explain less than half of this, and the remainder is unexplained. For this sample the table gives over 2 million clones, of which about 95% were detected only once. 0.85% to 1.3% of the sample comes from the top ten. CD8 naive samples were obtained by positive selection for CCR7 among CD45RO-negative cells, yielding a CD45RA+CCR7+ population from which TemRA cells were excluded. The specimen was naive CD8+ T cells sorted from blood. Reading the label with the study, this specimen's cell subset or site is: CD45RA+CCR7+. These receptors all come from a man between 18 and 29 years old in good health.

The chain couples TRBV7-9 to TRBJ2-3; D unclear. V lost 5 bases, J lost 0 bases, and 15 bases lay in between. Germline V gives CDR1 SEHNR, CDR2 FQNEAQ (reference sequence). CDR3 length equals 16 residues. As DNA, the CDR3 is TGTGCCAGCAGCGCACCGTGGTCGGTGAGCACAGATACGCAGTATTTT. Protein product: CASSAPWSVSTDTQYF. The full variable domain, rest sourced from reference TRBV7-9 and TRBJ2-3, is DTGVSQNPRHKITKRGQNVTFRCDPISEHNRLYWYRQTLGQGPEFLTYFQNEAQLEKSRLLSDRFSAERPKGSFSTLEIQRTEQGDSAMYLCASSAPWSVSTDTQYFGPGTRLTVL.

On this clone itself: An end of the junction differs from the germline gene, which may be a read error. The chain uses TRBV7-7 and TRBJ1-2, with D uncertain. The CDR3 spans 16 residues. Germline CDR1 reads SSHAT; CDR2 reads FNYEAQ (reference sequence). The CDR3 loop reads CASSLSYQLANYGYTF. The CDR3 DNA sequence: TGTGCTAGCAGCTTATCCTACCAGCTCGCTAACTATGGCTACACCTTC.

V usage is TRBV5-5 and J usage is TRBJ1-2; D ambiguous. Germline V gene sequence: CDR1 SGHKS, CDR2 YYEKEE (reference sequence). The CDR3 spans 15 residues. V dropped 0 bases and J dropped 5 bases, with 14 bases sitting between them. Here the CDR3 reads CASSLDMGMGYGYTF. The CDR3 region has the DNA TGTGCCAGCAGCTTGGATATGGGTATGGGATATGGCTACACCTTC.

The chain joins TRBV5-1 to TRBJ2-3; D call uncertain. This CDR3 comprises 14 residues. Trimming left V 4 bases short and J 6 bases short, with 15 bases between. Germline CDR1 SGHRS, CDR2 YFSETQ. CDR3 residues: CASSPFGFGDTQYF. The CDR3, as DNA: TGCGCCAGCAGCCCCTTTGGTTTTGGGGATACGCAGTATTTT.

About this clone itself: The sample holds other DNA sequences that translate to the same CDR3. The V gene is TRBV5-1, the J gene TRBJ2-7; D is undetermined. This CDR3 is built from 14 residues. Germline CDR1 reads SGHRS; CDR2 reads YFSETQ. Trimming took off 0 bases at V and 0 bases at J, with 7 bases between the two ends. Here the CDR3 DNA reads TGCGCCAGCAGCTTGGCCGGGTCCTCCTACGAGCAGTACTTC. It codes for CASSLAGSSYEQYF.

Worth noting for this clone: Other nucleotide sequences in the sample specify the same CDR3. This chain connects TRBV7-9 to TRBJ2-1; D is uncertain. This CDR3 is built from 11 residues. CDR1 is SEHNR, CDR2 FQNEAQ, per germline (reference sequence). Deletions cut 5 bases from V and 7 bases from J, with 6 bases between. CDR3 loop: CASSLGNEQFF. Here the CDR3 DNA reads TGTGCCAGCAGCCTCGGGAATGAGCAGTTCTTC.

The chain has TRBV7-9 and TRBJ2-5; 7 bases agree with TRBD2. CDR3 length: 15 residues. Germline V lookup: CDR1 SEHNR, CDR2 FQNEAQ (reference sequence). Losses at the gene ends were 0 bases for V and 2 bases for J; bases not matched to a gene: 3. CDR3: CASSLAPGGQETQYF. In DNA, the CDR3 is TGTGCCAGCAGCTTAGCGCCGGGGGGACAAGAGACCCAGTACTTC.

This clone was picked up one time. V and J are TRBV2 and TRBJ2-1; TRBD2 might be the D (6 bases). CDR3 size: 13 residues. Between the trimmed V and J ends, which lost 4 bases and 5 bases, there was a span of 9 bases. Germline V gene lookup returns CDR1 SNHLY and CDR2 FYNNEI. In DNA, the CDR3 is TGTGCCAGCAGTGGGGGGGACGACAATGAGCAGTTCTTC. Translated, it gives CASSGGDDNEQFF.

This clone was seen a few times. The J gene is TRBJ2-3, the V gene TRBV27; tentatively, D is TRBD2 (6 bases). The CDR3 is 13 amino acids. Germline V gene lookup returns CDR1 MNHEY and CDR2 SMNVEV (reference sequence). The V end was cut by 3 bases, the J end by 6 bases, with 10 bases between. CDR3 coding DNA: TGTGCCAGCAGTTTTGGCGGGGAGGATACGCAGTATTTT. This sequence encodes CASSFGGEDTQYF.

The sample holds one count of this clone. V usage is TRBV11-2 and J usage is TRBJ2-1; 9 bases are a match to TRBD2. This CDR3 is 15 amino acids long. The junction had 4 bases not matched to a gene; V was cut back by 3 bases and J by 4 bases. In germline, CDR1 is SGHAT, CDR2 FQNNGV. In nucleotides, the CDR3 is TGTGCCAGCAGCTTTGGCGGGGGGGAGTACAATGAGCAGTTCTTC. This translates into CASSFGGGEYNEQFF.

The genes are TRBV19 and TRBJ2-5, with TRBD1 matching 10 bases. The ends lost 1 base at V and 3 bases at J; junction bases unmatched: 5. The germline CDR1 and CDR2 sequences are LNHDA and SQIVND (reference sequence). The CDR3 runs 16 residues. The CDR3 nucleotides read TGTGCCAGTAGTATAGGGGACAGGGGAAAGGAAGAGACCCAGTACTTC. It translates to CASSIGDRGKEETQYF.

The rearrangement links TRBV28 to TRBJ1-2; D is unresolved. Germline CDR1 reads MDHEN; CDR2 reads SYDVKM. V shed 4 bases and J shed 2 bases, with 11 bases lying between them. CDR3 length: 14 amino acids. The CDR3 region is CASSYLRANYGYTF. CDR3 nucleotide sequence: TGTGCCAGCAGTTATCTACGGGCGAACTATGGCTACACCTTC.

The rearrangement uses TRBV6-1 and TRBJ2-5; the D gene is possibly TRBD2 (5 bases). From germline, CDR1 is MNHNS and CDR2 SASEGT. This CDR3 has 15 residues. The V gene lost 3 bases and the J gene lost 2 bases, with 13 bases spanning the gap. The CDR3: CASSDPGLAQETQYF. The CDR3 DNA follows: TGTGCCAGCAGTGACCCCGGGCTAGCACAAGAGACCCAGTACTTC.

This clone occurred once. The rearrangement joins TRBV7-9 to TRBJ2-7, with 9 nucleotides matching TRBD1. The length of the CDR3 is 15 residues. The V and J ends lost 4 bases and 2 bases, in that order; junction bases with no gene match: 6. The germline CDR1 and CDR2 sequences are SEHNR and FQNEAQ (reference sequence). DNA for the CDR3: TGTGCCAGCAGCTCGATCCGGGACAGGGCCTACGAGCAGTACTTC. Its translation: CASSSIRDRAYEQYF.

The CDR3 DNA reads TGTGCCAGCAGCTTAGAGGGGGCCCTGATCACTGAAGCTTTCTTT. Protein: CASSLEGALITEAFF. The V and J genes are TRBV13 and TRBJ1-1; 7 bases map to TRBD1. The junction had 6 bases not matched to a gene; V was cut back by 1 base and J by 4 bases. The germline V gene has CDR1 PRHDT and CDR2 FYEKMQ (reference sequence). CDR3 length: 15 amino acids.

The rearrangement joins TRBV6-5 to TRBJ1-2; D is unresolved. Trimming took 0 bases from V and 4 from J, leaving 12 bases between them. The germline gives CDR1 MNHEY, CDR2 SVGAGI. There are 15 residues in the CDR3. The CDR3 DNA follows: TGTGCCAGCAGTTACTCGAGAGACCTGTCCTATGGCTACACCTTC. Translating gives CASSYSRDLSYGYTF.

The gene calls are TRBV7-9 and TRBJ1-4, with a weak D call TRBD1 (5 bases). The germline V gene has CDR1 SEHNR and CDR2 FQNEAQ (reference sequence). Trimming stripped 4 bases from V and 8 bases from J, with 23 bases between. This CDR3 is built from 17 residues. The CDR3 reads CASSSPVGGPGFEKLFF. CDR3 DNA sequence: TGTGCCAGCAGCTCCCCGGTCGGGGGACCAGGCTTCGAAAAACTGTTTTTT.

As DNA, the CDR3 is TGTGCCAGTGATCCAGGGGTAGGTAATCAGCCCCAGCATTTT. Protein sequence: CASDPGVGNQPQHF. The gene calls are TRBV19 and TRBJ1-5, with a tentative D call TRBD1 (6 bases). In germline, CDR1 is LNHDA, CDR2 SQIVND (reference sequence). The V and J ends lost 8 bases and 4 bases respectively, with 15 bases between them. CDR3 length equals 14 residues.

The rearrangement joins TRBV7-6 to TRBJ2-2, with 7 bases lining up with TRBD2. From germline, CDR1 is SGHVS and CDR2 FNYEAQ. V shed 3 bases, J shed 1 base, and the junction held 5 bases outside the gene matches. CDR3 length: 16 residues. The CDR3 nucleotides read TGTGCCAGCAGCTTTCTAGCGGATATGAACACCGGGGAGCTGTTTTTT. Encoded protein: CASSFLADMNTGELFF.

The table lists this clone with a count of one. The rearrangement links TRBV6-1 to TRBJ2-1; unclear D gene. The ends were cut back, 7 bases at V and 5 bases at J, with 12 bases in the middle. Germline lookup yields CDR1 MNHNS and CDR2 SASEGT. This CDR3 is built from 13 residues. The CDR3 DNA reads TGTGCCAGCATGGTAGACTGGAACAATGAGCAGTTCTTC. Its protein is CASMVDWNNEQFF.